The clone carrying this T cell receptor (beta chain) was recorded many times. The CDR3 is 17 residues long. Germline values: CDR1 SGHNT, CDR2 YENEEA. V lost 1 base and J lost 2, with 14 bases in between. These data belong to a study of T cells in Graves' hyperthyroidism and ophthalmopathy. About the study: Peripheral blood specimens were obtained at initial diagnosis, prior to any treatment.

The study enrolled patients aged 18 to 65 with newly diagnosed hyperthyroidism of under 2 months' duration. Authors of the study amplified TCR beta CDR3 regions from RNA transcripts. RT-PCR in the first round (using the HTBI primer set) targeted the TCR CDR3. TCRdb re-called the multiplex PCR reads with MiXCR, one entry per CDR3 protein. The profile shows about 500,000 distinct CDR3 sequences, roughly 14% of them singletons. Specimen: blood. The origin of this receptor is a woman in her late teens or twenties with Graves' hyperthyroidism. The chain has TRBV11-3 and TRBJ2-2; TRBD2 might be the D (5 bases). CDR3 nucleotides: TGTGCCAGCAGCTTAGCCCGAGGCGGGCTAAACACCGGGGAGCTGTTTTTT. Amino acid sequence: CASSLARGGLNTGELFF.